The 2 T cell receptor beta chains in this list originate from one sample, sequenced in a study of cytomegalovirus exposure and HLA in healthy donors (dated by TCRdb to the late 2010s). Library creation used the immunoSEQ multiplex PCR assay. TCRdb provides this immuneACCESS table in a form limited to in-frame rearrangements. Some clones are lacking; in checked studies, under half of them reflect an unresolved V gene, and why the rest are absent is not known. Recorded for this sample are fewer than 150,000 clones; about 88% of them occurred a single time. 1.4% to 1.5% of the sample lies in the top ten. Sequenced sample: PBMCs. These receptors were collected from a man aged 25-45 years in good health and CMV-seronegative.

This sequence joins TRBV7-3 and TRBJ2-2; D may be TRBD1 (6 bases). Trimming took 6 bases from V and 5 from J, leaving 13 bases between them. The CDR3 covers 14 residues. Germline assignment: CDR1 SGHTA and CDR2 FQGTGA. The chain's CDR3 is CASRAGGNTGELFF. The CDR3 DNA sequence: TGTGCCAGCAGAGCTGGGGGCAATACCGGGGAGCTGTTTTTT.

The chain joins TRBV9 to TRBJ1-1; 8 bases are shared with TRBD1. Per germline, CDR1 SGDLS and CDR2 YYNGEE. The CDR3 covers 15 residues. V lost 2 bases, J lost 3 bases, and 6 bases stayed unmatched. CDR3 bases: TGTGCCAGCAGCGTCCTGGCGACAGGGGACACTGAAGCTTTCTTT. Amino acids: CASSVLATGDTEAFF.